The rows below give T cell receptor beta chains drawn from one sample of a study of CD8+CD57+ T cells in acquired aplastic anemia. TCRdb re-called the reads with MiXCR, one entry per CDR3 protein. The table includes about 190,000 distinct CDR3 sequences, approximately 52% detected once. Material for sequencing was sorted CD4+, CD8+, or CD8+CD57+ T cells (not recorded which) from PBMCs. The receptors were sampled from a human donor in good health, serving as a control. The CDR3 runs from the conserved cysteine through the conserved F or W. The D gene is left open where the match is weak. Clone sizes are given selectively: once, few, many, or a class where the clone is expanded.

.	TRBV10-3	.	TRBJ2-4	TGTGCCATCAGTAGCACCGGGACCCACTGGACCAAAAACATTCAGTACTTC	CAISSTGTHWTKNIQYF
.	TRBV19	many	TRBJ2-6	TGTGCCAGTAGTACCGACAACTCTGGGGCCAACGTCCTGACTTTC	CASSTDNSGANVLTF
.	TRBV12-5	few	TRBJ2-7	TGTGCTAGTGGTGCTGTGGGGGAGCAGTACTTC	CASGAVGEQYF
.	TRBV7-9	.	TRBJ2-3	TGTGCCAGCAGCTTAAATATGGACAATACGCAGTATTTT	CASSLNMDNTQYF
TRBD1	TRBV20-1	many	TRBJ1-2	TGCAGTAGACAGGGAATCAGCGGCTACACCTTC	CSRQGISGYTF
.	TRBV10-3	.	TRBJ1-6	TGTGCCATCAGTAGGGACCGGCCCAATTCACCCCTCCACTTT	CAISRDRPNSPLHF
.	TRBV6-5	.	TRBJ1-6	TGTGCCAGCAGTTACGATTCACAGGCGAATTCACCCCTCCACTTT	CASSYDSQANSPLHF
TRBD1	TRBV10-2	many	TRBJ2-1	TGCGCCAGCAACGCCGGGACAGGGGTCTCCTACAATGAGCAGTTCTTC	CASNAGTGVSYNEQFF
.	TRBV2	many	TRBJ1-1	TGTGCCAGCAGTGCATTCGGAAACACTGAAGCTTTCTTT	CASSAFGNTEAFF
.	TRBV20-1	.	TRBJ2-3	TGCAGTGCTATACGGACAGTAACTAGCGCGGAAGCCACAGATACGCAGTATTTT	CSAIRTVTSAEATDTQYF
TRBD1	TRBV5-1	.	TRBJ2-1	TGCGCCAGCAGCTTTACAGGGGTCTCCTACAATGAGCAGTTCTTC	CASSFTGVSYNEQFF
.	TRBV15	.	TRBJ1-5	TGTGCCACCAGCATGAAACAGCATAGCAATCAGCCCCAGCATTTT	CATSMKQHSNQPQHF
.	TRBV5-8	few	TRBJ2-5	TGTGCCAGCAGCTTGCCTCCTCACAGAGTGTACCAAGAGACCCAGTACTTC	CASSLPPHRVYQETQYF
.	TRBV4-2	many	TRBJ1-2	TGTGCCAGCAGCCCCCAGGCCACCTATGGCTACACCTTC	CASSPQATYGYTF
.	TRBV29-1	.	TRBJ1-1	TGCAGCGTTGCGTCACAGGGAGGCACTGAAGCTTTCTTT	CSVASQGGTEAFF
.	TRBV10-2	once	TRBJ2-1	TGCGCCAGCAACGCCGGGGGACGTGAGCAGTTCTTC	CASNAGGREQFF
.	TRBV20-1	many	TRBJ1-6	TGCAGTGCTTACTCTAGGGCCAATTCACCCCTCCACTTT	CSAYSRANSPLHF
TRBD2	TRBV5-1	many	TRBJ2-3	TGCGCCAGCAGCTCGGGCTGGGGACCGGGACTAGTGAGGGATACGCAGTATTTT	CASSSGWGPGLVRDTQYF
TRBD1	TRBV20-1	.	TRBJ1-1	TGCAGTGCCCAGGGACAGGGGGTCATGAACACTGAAGCTTTCTTT	CSAQGQGVMNTEAFF
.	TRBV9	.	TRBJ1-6	TGTGCCAGCAGCACCGGGGGGGGCGGTAATTCACCCCTCCACTTT	CASSTGGGGNSPLHF
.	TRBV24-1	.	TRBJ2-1	TGTGCCACCAGTGATTACGTGGGGGGACAGTACAATGAGCAGTTCTTC	CATSDYVGGQYNEQFF
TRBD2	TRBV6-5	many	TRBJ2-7	TGTGCCAGCACGACCCGGGAGGGTACCTACGAGCAGTACTTC	CASTTREGTYEQYF
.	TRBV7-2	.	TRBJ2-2	TGTGCCAGCAATGGCACCGGGGAGCTGTTTTTT	CASNGTGELFF
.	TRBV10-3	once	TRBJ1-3	TGTGCCATCAGCCGGACTAGCGGAAACACCATATATTTT	CAISRTSGNTIYF
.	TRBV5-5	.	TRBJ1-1	TGTGCCAGCAGCTCCGTTCTTTTCTTT	CASSSVLFF
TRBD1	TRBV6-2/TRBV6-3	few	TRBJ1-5	TGTGCCAGCGGCACCTACAGGGGGCCGGGCAATCAGCCCCAGCATTTT	CASGTYRGPGNQPQHF
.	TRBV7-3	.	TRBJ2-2	TGTGCCAGCAGCTTAATGCTCGGGGAGCTGTTTTTT	CASSLMLGELFF
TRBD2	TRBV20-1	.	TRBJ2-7	TGCAGTGCTAGAGTGCATAGCGGGGGGAGCTCCTACGAGCAGTACTTC	CSARVHSGGSSYEQYF
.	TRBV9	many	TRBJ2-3	TGTGCCAGCAGCGTAGAGGGGAGCCCCTTAGTTACGCAGTATTTT	CASSVEGSPLVTQYF
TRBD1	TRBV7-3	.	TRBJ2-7	TGTGCCAGCAGCCCGACAGGGGCGGCCTACGAGCAGTACTTC	CASSPTGAAYEQYF
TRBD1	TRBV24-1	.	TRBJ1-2	TGTGCCACCAGTGATTTGCCCGGGACAGGGGGAGGCTACACCTTC	CATSDLPGTGGGYTF
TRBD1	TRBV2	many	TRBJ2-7	TGTGCCAGCAGTGAAGTCGGACAGGCCTACGAGCAGTACTTC	CASSEVGQAYEQYF
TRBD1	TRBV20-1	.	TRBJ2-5	TGCAGTGCCAGTAGCCCGGTGGCACACAGGGGAGAGACCCAGTACTTC	CSASSPVAHRGETQYF
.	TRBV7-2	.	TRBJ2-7	TGTGCCAGCAGCTTGTGGAACAGGGACTCCTACGAGCAGTACTTC	CASSLWNRDSYEQYF
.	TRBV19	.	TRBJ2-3	TGTGCCAGTAGGCCACAGGGCCCAGATACGCAGTATTTT	CASRPQGPDTQYF
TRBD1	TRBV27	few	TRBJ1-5	TGTGCCAGCAGACAAGGGACAGAAGCAAATCAGCCCCAGCATTTT	CASRQGTEANQPQHF
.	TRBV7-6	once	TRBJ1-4	TGTGCCAGCAGCTTAGGGGAGCTTCCTTTGAAAGGACTGTTTTTT	CASSLGELPLKGLFF
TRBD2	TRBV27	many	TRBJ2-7	TGTGCCAGCAAAACACTAGCGGGGGAAAGAGGCCACGAGCAGTACTTC	CASKTLAGERGHEQYF
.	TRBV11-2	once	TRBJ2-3	TGTGCCAGCGGCGGCCCGAGGCTGCAAGGCACAGATACGCAGTATTTT	CASGGPRLQGTDTQYF
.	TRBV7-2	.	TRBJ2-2	TGTGCCAGCAGCTTAGATTCTAGACGGAACACCGGGGAGCTGTTTTTT	CASSLDSRRNTGELFF
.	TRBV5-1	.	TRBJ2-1	TGCGCCAGCAGCCAAGGGGCGGGGTATGAGCAGTTCTTC	CASSQGAGYEQFF
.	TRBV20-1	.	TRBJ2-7	TGCAGTGCTAGGGCACAGGGTATGGCCTACGAGCAGTACTTC	CSARAQGMAYEQYF
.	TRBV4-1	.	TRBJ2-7	TGCGCCAGCAGCCAAGACCGTGGGGAGCTCTACGAGCAGTACTTC	CASSQDRGELYEQYF
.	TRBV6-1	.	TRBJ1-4	TGTGCCAGCACATCACTCCCCGGGGGAGGTAATGAAAAACTGTTTTTT	CASTSLPGGGNEKLFF
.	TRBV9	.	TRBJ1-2	TGTGCCAGCAGCGTCGGTCCCAACTATGGCTACACCTTC	CASSVGPNYGYTF
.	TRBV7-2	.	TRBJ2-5	TGTGCCAGCAGCTACGACGTGGGAGAGACCCAGTACTTC	CASSYDVGETQYF
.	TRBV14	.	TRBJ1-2	TGTGCCAGCAGCCAAGTGCCGGGACAAAACTATGGCTACACCTTC	CASSQVPGQNYGYTF
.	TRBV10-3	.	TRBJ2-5	TGTGCCATCAGTGAGCCAACAGGGTCGAAGGAGACCCAGTACTTC	CAISEPTGSKETQYF
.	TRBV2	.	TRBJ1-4	TGTGCCAGCAGTGATTTGTACTTCCTTGCACCTAATGAAAAACTGTTTTTT	CASSDLYFLAPNEKLFF